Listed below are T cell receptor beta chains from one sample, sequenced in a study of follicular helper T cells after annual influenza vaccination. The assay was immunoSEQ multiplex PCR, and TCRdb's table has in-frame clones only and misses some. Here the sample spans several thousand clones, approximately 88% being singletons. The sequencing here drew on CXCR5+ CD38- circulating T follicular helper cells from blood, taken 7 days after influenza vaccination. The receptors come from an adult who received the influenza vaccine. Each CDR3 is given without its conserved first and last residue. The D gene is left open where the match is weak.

CDR3aa: ASSSTGTSGREQF
d_gene: TRBD2
v_gene: TRBV5-4

CDR3aa: AWKMRGMNTEAF
d_gene: -
v_gene: TRBV30

CDR3aa: ASTKMTHANYGYT
d_gene: -
v_gene: TRBV7-8

CDR3aa: ASSPGQGAGEQY
d_gene: TRBD1
v_gene: TRBV5-4

CDR3aa: ATSRGGGGEKLF
d_gene: -
v_gene: TRBV15

CDR3aa: ASSFPGGSYEQY
d_gene: -
v_gene: TRBV7-8

CDR3aa: ASSLVSGSPSSKNIQY
d_gene: TRBD2
v_gene: TRBV5-1

CDR3aa: ASSLRDRGQNTEAF
d_gene: TRBD1
v_gene: TRBV27

CDR3aa: ASSGVAGTYEQY
d_gene: -
v_gene: TRBV2

CDR3aa: ASSLDRAFYNEQF
d_gene: -
v_gene: TRBV7-9